This entry concerns a single T cell receptor (beta chain). This specimen comes from a study of blood T cell repertoires in COVID-19. Study context: Acute and convalescent COVID-19 specimens originated in the United States, Italy and Spain. In each case, the material was cDNA or gDNA derived from T cells, B-cell-depleted T cells, or PBMCs.

The CDR3 is 17 amino acids. Unmatched junction bases numbered 13, after V lost 5 bases and J lost 3 bases. Germline CDR1 reads LGHDT; CDR2 reads YNNKEL (reference sequence). Per the original data handling: By means of reference gene primer amplification, nucleated cell counts were estimated. The table came from immunoSEQ multiplex PCR; TCRdb's copy has only in-frame clones and leaves some out. V and J calls and clone size are as listed in that table; D and trimming were resolved from the DNA. The repertoire holds fewer than 350,000 clones, with 88% as singletons. The sample comprised peripheral blood. This receptor was obtained from a man between 18 and 29 years old with active or convalescent COVID-19. The chain joins TRBV3-1 (or the pseudogene TRBV3-2) to TRBJ2-7; 10 nucleotides line up with TRBD1. CDR3: CASSDRQGAAQGYEQYF. CDR3 DNA: TGTGCCAGCAGCGACCGACAGGGGGCGGCCCAGGGCTACGAGCAGTACTTC.